The 15 T cell receptor beta chains presented below share a single source sample, sequenced in a study of beta chain features in type 1 diabetes. Reverse transcribing all isolated RNA meant expressed TCRB transcripts were sequenced. Repertoires were generated with immunoSEQ multiplex PCR, while TCRdb's copy carries only in-frame clones and drops some. The table lists 600,000 to 700,000 clones, 12% of them singletons. No antigen has been identified for these receptors. Notes on the study in general: The study found moderately but significantly shorter TCRB CDR3s in all four CD4+ subsets of Type 1 diabetes patients.

Sequenced: naive CD4+ T cells from blood. Receptors were obtained from a man younger than 40 with type 1 diabetes.

V and J are TRBV5-1 and TRBJ2-5, with 12 bases fitting TRBD2. V shed 3 bases and J 4 bases; nucleotides not matched to a gene: 10. The CDR3 has 17 residues. From germline, CDR1 is SGHRS and CDR2 YFSETQ. CDR3 sequence: CASSWTSGDLGGETQYF. CDR3 nucleotide sequence: TGCGCCAGCAGCTGGACTAGCGGGGACTTGGGGGGAGAGACCCAGTACTTC. The variable domain in full, completed from reference TRBV5-1 and TRBJ2-5, reads KAGVTQTPRYLIKTRGQQVTLSCSPISGHRSVSWYQQTPGQGLQFLFEYFSETQRNKGNFPGRFSGRQFSNSRSEMNVSTLELGDSALYLCASSWTSGDLGGETQYFGPGTRLLVL.

The J gene is TRBJ2-7, the V gene TRBV5-1; a weak D match, TRBD2 (5 bases). V gave up 4 bases and J gave up 7 bases, with 15 bases separating them. The length of the CDR3 is 13 residues. CDR1 SGHRS and CDR2 YFSETQ come from the germline V gene. As DNA, the CDR3 is TGCGCCAGCAGCCGACCCCCACGAGGGGAGCAGTACTTC. Protein sequence: CASSRPPRGEQYF.

V usage is TRBV7-2 and J usage is TRBJ1-4; 7 positions match TRBD1. The ends lost 4 bases at V and 9 bases at J; junction bases unmatched: 8. The CDR3 length is 14 residues. The germline CDR1 and CDR2 sequences are SGHTA and FQGNSA. In nucleotides, the CDR3 is TGTGCCAGCAGCTCGCAGGGACAGCTGAAAAAACTGTTTTTT. It yields the protein CASSSQGQLKKLFF.

The chain couples TRBV20-1 to TRBJ2-7; no reliable D call. Per the germline V gene, CDR1 is DFQATT and CDR2 is SNEGSKA (reference sequence). V lost 4 bases and J lost 5, with 3 bases in between. The CDR3 totals 9 residues. CDR3 loop: CSATHEQYF. CDR3 DNA sequence: TGCAGTGCTACGCACGAGCAGTACTTC.

V and J are TRBV25-1 and TRBJ1-5; tentatively, D is TRBD1 (5 bases). Germline values: CDR1 MGHDK, CDR2 SYGVNS. CDR3 length: 14 amino acids. Trimming cost V 3 bases and J 4 bases, with 10 bases left between them. For the CDR3, the DNA is TGTGCCAGCAGTGATTCGAAGGGGAATCAGCCCCAGCATTTT. Its translation: CASSDSKGNQPQHF. Drawing the rest from reference TRBV25-1 and TRBJ1-5, the complete variable domain is EADIYQTPRYLVIGTGKKITLECSQTMGHDKMYWYQQDPGMELHLIHYSYGVNSTEKGDLSSESTVSRIRTEHFPLTLESARPSHTSQYLCASSDSKGNQPQHFGDGTRLSIL.

This clone was seen more than once but under ten times. This rearrangement joins TRBV9 to TRBJ2-1; 8 bases are shared with TRBD2. This CDR3 is built from 15 residues. The germline V gene has CDR1 SGDLS and CDR2 YYNGEE. The trim removed 4 bases at V and 0 bases at J, leaving 3 bases unmatched. CDR3 bases: TGTGCCAGCAGCACGAGCGGGAGCTCCTACAATGAGCAGTTCTTC. This encodes CASSTSGSSYNEQFF.

The chain employs TRBV11-2 and TRBJ2-5; 7 positions agree with TRBD1. From germline, CDR1 is SGHAT and CDR2 FQNNGV. Trimming took 5 bases from V and 3 from J; bases not matched to a gene: 3. The CDR3 runs to 13 residues. CDR3 residues: CASSPTGEETQYF. CDR3 in DNA: TGTGCCAGCAGCCCAACAGGGGAAGAGACCCAGTACTTC.

This clone was detected only a few times. The chain carries TRBV7-9 and TRBJ2-5; TRBD1 matches at 9 bases. This CDR3 region has 14 residues. With 6 bases clipped from V and 1 base from J, the junction kept 3 bases outside the gene matches. Germline loops: CDR1 SEHNR, CDR2 FQNEAQ (reference sequence). The CDR3 region has the DNA TGTGCCAGCAGAAGGGGACAGGGCCAAGAGACCCAGTACTTC. Translated: CASRRGQGQETQYF.

This clone was observed a handful of times. This chain joins TRBV5-6 and TRBJ2-3; D may be TRBD1 (7 bases). The CDR3 is 14 amino acids. V was cut by 6 bases and J by 4 bases, with 15 bases left in between. Germline V gene lookup returns CDR1 SGHDT and CDR2 YYEEEE. Here the CDR3 DNA reads TGTGCCAGCAAAGATCAGGGGGGCGCAGATACGCAGTATTTT. Translation gives CASKDQGGADTQYF.

The table lists this clone with a few counts. The CDR3 DNA reads TGTGCCAGCAGCCTGGATGGGGCAGGGGGGGCCCAGTACTTC. It specifies CASSLDGAGGAQYF. The chain is built from TRBV5-4 and TRBJ2-5; D might be TRBD1 or TRBD2, each matching 7 bases. V lost 4 bases, J lost 9 bases, and 19 bases lay in between. Germline lookup yields CDR1 SGHNT and CDR2 YYREEE (reference sequence). CDR3 length equals 14 residues.

This chain connects TRBV6-5 to TRBJ2-7; tentative D call: TRBD1 (7 bases). Germline V gene sequence: CDR1 MNHEY, CDR2 SVGAGI. V lost 4 bases and J lost 5, with 15 bases in between. This CDR3 comprises 14 residues. CDR3 coding DNA: TGTGCCAGCAGTTCCCCGGTCAGGGGGGACGAGCAGTACTTC. Its protein is CASSSPVRGDEQYF.

This clone has more than one count but fewer than ten. This rearrangement joins TRBV30 to TRBJ2-3; TRBD1 aligns across 11 bases. V trimming: 1 base; J trimming: 4 bases; junction bases outside the gene matches: 4. The CDR3 runs 15 residues. CDR1 and CDR2 (germline): GTSNPN, SVGIG (reference sequence). The CDR3 DNA reads TGTGCCTGGAGTGCATGGGGACAGGGGGCAGATACGCAGTATTTT. The encoded protein is CAWSAWGQGADTQYF.

This clone was detected a few times. The V gene is TRBV7-9, the J gene TRBJ2-2, with 7 bases that match TRBD2. Germline CDR1 SEHNR, CDR2 FQNEAQ (reference sequence). Trimming cost V 1 base and J 5 bases; bases outside gene matches: 1. The CDR3 is 14 residues long. As DNA, the CDR3 is TGTGCCAGCAGCTTAGTCGGGAGGACCGGGGAGCTGTTTTTT. Its translation: CASSLVGRTGELFF.

This clone was seen a few times. This chain joins TRBV7-2 and TRBJ2-2, with D perhaps TRBD1 (5 bases). Germline values: CDR1 SGHTA, CDR2 FQGNSA. The CDR3 extends over 16 amino acids. The V gene lost 1 base and the J gene lost 3 bases, with 12 bases spanning the gap. CDR3 amino acids: CASSLDVGRYTGELFF. The CDR3 DNA follows: TGTGCCAGCAGCTTAGATGTGGGGCGATACACCGGGGAGCTGTTTTTT.

J is TRBJ2-7 and V is TRBV7-2; D is unresolved. V lost 1 base, J lost 1 base, and 8 bases lay in between. The CDR3 spans 14 residues. Germline V gene sequence: CDR1 SGHTA, CDR2 FQGNSA. In DNA form, the CDR3 reads TGTGCCAGCAGCTTAGTACACGGGTCCTACGAGCAGTACTTC. This encodes CASSLVHGSYEQYF. The entire variable domain, with the rest obtained from reference TRBV7-2 and TRBJ2-7, is as follows: GAGVSQSPSNKVTEKGKDVELRCDPISGHTALYWYRQSLGQGLEFLIYFQGNSAPDKSGLPSDRFSAERTGGSVSTLTIQRTQQEDSAVYLCASSLVHGSYEQYFGPGTRLTVT.